The 23 T cell receptor beta chains below come from one sample, sequenced in a study of T cell repertoires in cytomegalovirus infection. Via MiXCR, TCRdb re-called the reads, giving one row per CDR3 protein. The top ten clones hold about 14% of a sample with about 900,000 distinct CDR3 sequences, around 29% of them seen once. No antigens are known for them. Sequences were derived from cultured CD8+ T cells from PBMCs, sampled from culture after CMV antigen stimulation. The receptor set was obtained from a human donor in good health (CMV status not recorded). Some clones in this sample may be carry-over from other donors' samples.

This clonotype was counted once. The conserved phenylalanine or tryptophan is not found at the CDR3 terminus, so this likely reflects a read error. The rearrangement joins TRBV6-6 to TRBJ1-5; D remains unclear. Germline-derived CDR1 and CDR2 are MNHNY and SVGAGI (reference sequence). The CDR3 has 13 amino acids. Trimming stripped 7 bases from V and 9 bases from J, with 16 bases between. The CDR3 region is CASTSGSRVPQHL. The DNA for the CDR3 is TGTGCCAGCACCTCAGGCTCTAGGGTGCCCCAGCATCTT.

A few counts support this clonotype. The chain recombines TRBV23-1 with TRBJ2-1, with a tentative D call TRBD2 (6 bases). TRBV23-1 is labeled an ORF, and its function is uncertain. CDR3 length: 17 residues. V was trimmed by 6 bases and J by 7 bases, leaving 25 bases between them. DNA for the CDR3: TGCGCCAGCAGCTCAAGGTGGAAGAGAGGGAGGAGGAATGAGCAGTTCTTC. Its translation: CASSSRWKRGRRNEQFF.

The rearrangement links TRBV27 to TRBJ2-5; D is unclear. Deletions cut 0 bases from V and 1 base from J, with 9 bases between. The CDR3 covers 15 residues. Germline CDR1 and CDR2: MNHEY and SMNVEV (reference sequence). CDR3 amino acids: CASSLSWGIQETQYF. The CDR3 DNA sequence: TGTGCCAGCAGTTTATCCTGGGGAATCCAAGAGACCCAGTACTTC.

The genes are TRBV12-3 or TRBV12-4 and TRBJ2-1; a possible D gene is TRBD1 (6 bases). The V end lost 6 bases, the J end lost 6 bases, and 18 bases lay between the germline ends. This CDR3 region has 15 residues. CDR3 DNA sequence: TGTGCCAGCAGCCCGACAGGCCCCGATTCCAATGAGCAGTTCTTC. Translating it yields CASSPTGPDSNEQFF.

This clonotype was seen many times. This chain links TRBV7-8 with TRBJ2-2; 9 bases are a match to TRBD1. V gave up 6 bases and J gave up 6 bases; unmatched junction bases: 5. This CDR3 contains 14 residues. Germline V CDR1 and CDR2: SGHVS, FQNEAQ. The CDR3: CASRVTGGAGELFF. The CDR3 DNA sequence: TGTGCCAGCAGAGTGACAGGGGGTGCCGGGGAGCTGTTTTTT.

The gene calls are TRBV25-1 and TRBJ1-2, with unresolved D. V lost 3 bases and J 8 bases, leaving 7 bases between the germline ends. In germline, CDR1 is MGHDK, CDR2 SYGVNS. This CDR3 has 11 amino acids. The DNA of the CDR3 is TGTGCCAGCAGTGAGAAGGGAGGCTACACCTTC. Its protein product is CASSEKGGYTF.

The V call is TRBV28, the J call TRBJ2-2, with 8 bases aligning to TRBD2. Germline assignment: CDR1 MDHEN and CDR2 SYDVKM. This CDR3 has 16 residues. Trimming took 3 bases from V and 1 from J; bases not matched to a gene: 4. The CDR3 sequence: CASSLRSGRNTGELFF. CDR3 coding DNA: TGTGCCAGCAGTTTGAGAAGCGGGAGGAACACCGGGGAGCTGTTTTTT.

The V call is TRBV7-3, the J call TRBJ2-5, with 12 bases lining up with TRBD1. V lost 1 base, J lost 2 bases, and 5 bases stayed unmatched. Germline lookup yields CDR1 SGHTA and CDR2 FQGTGA. CDR3 size: 17 residues. This CDR3 is CASSLRGQGALQETQYF. In DNA form, the CDR3 reads TGTGCCAGCAGCTTAAGGGGACAGGGGGCCCTGCAAGAGACCCAGTACTTC.

This clonotype was counted only a few times. This chain uses TRBV19 with TRBJ1-2, with D unclear. This CDR3 contains 13 residues. Trimming removed 1 base at V and 8 bases at J, with 11 bases between. CDR1 LNHDA and CDR2 SQIVND come from the germline V gene (reference sequence). The CDR3 sequence is CASSIGLPAGYTF. The CDR3 DNA reads as TGTGCCAGTAGTATAGGGCTACCGGCGGGCTACACCTTC.

The chain employs TRBV27 and TRBJ2-1; maybe TRBD1 (5 bases). The CDR3 length is 17 residues. V lost 3 bases and J lost 0, with 15 bases in between. Germline V gene data show CDR1 as MNHEY and CDR2 as SMNVEV (reference sequence). In nucleotides, the CDR3 is TGTGCCAGCAGTTTGGGGCCTAACCGGGTCTCCTACAATGAGCAGTTCTTC. This sequence encodes CASSLGPNRVSYNEQFF.

The chain employs TRBV7-9 and TRBJ1-6, with D possibly TRBD1 on 5 matching bases. The CDR3 loop spans 14 amino acids. Germline CDR1 and CDR2: SEHNR and FQNEAQ (reference sequence). V was trimmed by 4 bases and J by 7 bases, leaving 11 bases between them. The CDR3 sequence is CASSSEGSNSPLHF. The CDR3 region has the DNA TGTGCCAGCAGCTCCGAGGGGAGCAATTCACCCCTCCACTTT.

The chain joins TRBV4-1 to TRBJ2-5, with D perhaps TRBD2 (5 bases). Germline CDR1 is MGHRA and CDR2 is YSYEKL. V lost 4 bases to trimming and J lost 5 bases, with 17 bases between them. The CDR3 has 15 amino acids. Here the CDR3 reads CASSLVTAAWETQYF. CDR3 sequence (DNA): TGCGCCAGCAGCCTTGTTACAGCGGCGTGGGAGACCCAGTACTTC.

On this clonotype: This clone may be a read error of a much larger clone one base away. The CDR3 does not end in the conserved phenylalanine or tryptophan, so this is likely a read error. This chain connects TRBV12-5 to TRBJ2-1, with D uncertain. Germline V lookup: CDR1 LGHNT, CDR2 FRNRAP. CDR3 length: 15 residues. The V and J ends lost 1 base and 2 bases respectively, with 9 bases between them. The CDR3 loop reads CASGLGQDPYNEQFY. The CDR3 DNA is TGTGCTAGTGGTTTGGGGCAAGATCCCTACAATGAGCAGTTCTAC.

In this sample, this clonotype turned up a few times. The V call is TRBV12-3 or TRBV12-4, the J call TRBJ1-1, with D hard to call. The ends were cut back, 7 bases at V and 4 bases at J, with 16 bases in the middle. CDR3 length: 14 amino acids. The CDR3 DNA reads as TGTGCCAGCACCCCGGGTAGGGTCACCACTGAAGCTTTCTTT. It specifies CASTPGRVTTEAFF.

This clonotype appeared many times. The chain joins TRBV12-3 or TRBV12-4 to TRBJ2-1; 16 bases fit TRBD2. The ends lost 5 bases at V and 9 bases at J; junction bases unmatched: 4. The length of the CDR3 is 15 residues. CDR3 DNA sequence: TGTGCCAGCAGTCCCGGGACTAGCGGGGGGGGTGAGCAGTTCTTC. Protein: CASSPGTSGGGEQFF.

This clonotype has at least ten counts. CDR3: CASSLIVAGVSGELFF. As DNA, the CDR3 is TGTGCCAGCAGCTTAATTGTAGCGGGGGTATCCGGGGAGCTGTTTTTT. The chain recombines TRBV7-3 with TRBJ2-2; 9 bases agree with TRBD2. The CDR3 consists of 16 residues. Germline V gene data show CDR1 as SGHTA and CDR2 as FQGTGA. Losses at the gene ends were 1 base for V and 6 bases for J; bases not matched to a gene: 6.

This clonotype was observed a single time. The V and J genes are TRBV7-9 and TRBJ2-7, with D unresolved. The V and J ends lost 2 bases and 3 bases respectively, with 5 bases between them. Germline V gene sequence: CDR1 SEHNR, CDR2 FQNEAQ (reference sequence). CDR3 length equals 12 residues. In DNA, the CDR3 is TGTGCCAGCAGCTTAACCCACTACGAGCAGTACTTC. Amino acid sequence: CASSLTHYEQYF.

This chain connects TRBV10-3 to TRBJ1-2, with unresolved D. CDR3 length: 12 residues. Trimming stripped 6 bases from V and 5 bases from J, with 10 bases between. Looked up from germline, CDR1 is ENHRY and CDR2 is SYGVKD. The CDR3 region is CAIRRLEYGYTF. CDR3 nucleotides: TGTGCCATCAGGAGGTTGGAATATGGCTACACCTTC.

V usage is TRBV5-4 and J usage is TRBJ2-3; TRBD2 matches 8 bases. This CDR3 comprises 16 residues. CDR1 and CDR2 from the germline V gene are SGHNT and YYREEE (reference sequence). V trimming: 4 bases; J trimming: 1 base; junction bases outside the gene matches: 8. CDR3 coding DNA: TGTGCCAGCAGCCGGGGGGGGATAATGGGCACAGATACGCAGTATTTT. Protein product: CASSRGGIMGTDTQYF.

This clonotype has a handful of counts. V is TRBV6-1 and J is TRBJ2-2; weak D call: TRBD2 (5 bases). The CDR3 consists of 13 residues. Germline values: CDR1 MNHNS, CDR2 SASEGT. V lost 1 base to trimming and J lost 7 bases, with 7 bases between them. CDR3 in amino acids: CASSEVEVGELFF. CDR3 DNA sequence: TGTGCCAGCAGTGAAGTGGAGGTCGGGGAGCTGTTTTTT.

As DNA, the CDR3 is TGTGCCAGCTGCCGGGACAGGGTCTACAATGAGCAGTTCTTC. It yields the protein CASCRDRVYNEQFF. This rearrangement joins TRBV7-9 to TRBJ2-1, with TRBD1 matching over 9 bases. The CDR3 has 14 amino acids. Trimming at V came to 8 bases and at J to 3 bases, leaving 5 bases not matched to a gene. Germline assignment: CDR1 SEHNR and CDR2 FQNEAQ (reference sequence).

This clonotype has more than one count but fewer than ten. The chain uses TRBV7-6 and TRBJ2-1, with 8 bases aligning to TRBD1. The CDR3 totals 16 residues. CDR1 is SGHVS, CDR2 FNYEAQ, per germline. The V segment lost 3 bases and the J segment 3 bases; nucleotides outside the gene matches: 7. The chain's CDR3 is CASSLRTGKYYNEQFF. CDR3 in DNA: TGTGCCAGCAGCTTGAGGACAGGGAAATACTACAATGAGCAGTTCTTC.

This clonotype has at least ten counts. The V and J genes are TRBV7-2 and TRBJ2-3, with TRBD2 as a possible D gene (7 bases). From germline, CDR1 is SGHTA and CDR2 FQGNSA. This CDR3 is 15 amino acids long. Trimming left V 4 bases short and J 1 base short, with 12 bases between. The CDR3: CASSWQGRGTDTQYF. CDR3 nucleotide sequence: TGTGCCAGCAGCTGGCAGGGGAGGGGCACAGATACGCAGTATTTT.